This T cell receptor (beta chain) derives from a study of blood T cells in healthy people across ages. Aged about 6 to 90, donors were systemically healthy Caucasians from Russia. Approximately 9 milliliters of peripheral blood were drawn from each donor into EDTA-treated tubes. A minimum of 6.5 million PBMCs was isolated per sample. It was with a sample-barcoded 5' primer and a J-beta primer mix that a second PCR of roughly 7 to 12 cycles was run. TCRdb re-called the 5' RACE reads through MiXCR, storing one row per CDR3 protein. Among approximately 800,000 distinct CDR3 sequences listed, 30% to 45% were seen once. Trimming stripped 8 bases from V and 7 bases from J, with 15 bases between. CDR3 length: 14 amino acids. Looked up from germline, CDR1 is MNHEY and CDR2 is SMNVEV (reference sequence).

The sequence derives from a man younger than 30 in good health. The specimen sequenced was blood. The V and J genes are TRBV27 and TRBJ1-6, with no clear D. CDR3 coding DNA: TGTGCCAGCGGAGCAGGACCCAAGAATTCACCCCTCCACTTT. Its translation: CASGAGPKNSPLHF.